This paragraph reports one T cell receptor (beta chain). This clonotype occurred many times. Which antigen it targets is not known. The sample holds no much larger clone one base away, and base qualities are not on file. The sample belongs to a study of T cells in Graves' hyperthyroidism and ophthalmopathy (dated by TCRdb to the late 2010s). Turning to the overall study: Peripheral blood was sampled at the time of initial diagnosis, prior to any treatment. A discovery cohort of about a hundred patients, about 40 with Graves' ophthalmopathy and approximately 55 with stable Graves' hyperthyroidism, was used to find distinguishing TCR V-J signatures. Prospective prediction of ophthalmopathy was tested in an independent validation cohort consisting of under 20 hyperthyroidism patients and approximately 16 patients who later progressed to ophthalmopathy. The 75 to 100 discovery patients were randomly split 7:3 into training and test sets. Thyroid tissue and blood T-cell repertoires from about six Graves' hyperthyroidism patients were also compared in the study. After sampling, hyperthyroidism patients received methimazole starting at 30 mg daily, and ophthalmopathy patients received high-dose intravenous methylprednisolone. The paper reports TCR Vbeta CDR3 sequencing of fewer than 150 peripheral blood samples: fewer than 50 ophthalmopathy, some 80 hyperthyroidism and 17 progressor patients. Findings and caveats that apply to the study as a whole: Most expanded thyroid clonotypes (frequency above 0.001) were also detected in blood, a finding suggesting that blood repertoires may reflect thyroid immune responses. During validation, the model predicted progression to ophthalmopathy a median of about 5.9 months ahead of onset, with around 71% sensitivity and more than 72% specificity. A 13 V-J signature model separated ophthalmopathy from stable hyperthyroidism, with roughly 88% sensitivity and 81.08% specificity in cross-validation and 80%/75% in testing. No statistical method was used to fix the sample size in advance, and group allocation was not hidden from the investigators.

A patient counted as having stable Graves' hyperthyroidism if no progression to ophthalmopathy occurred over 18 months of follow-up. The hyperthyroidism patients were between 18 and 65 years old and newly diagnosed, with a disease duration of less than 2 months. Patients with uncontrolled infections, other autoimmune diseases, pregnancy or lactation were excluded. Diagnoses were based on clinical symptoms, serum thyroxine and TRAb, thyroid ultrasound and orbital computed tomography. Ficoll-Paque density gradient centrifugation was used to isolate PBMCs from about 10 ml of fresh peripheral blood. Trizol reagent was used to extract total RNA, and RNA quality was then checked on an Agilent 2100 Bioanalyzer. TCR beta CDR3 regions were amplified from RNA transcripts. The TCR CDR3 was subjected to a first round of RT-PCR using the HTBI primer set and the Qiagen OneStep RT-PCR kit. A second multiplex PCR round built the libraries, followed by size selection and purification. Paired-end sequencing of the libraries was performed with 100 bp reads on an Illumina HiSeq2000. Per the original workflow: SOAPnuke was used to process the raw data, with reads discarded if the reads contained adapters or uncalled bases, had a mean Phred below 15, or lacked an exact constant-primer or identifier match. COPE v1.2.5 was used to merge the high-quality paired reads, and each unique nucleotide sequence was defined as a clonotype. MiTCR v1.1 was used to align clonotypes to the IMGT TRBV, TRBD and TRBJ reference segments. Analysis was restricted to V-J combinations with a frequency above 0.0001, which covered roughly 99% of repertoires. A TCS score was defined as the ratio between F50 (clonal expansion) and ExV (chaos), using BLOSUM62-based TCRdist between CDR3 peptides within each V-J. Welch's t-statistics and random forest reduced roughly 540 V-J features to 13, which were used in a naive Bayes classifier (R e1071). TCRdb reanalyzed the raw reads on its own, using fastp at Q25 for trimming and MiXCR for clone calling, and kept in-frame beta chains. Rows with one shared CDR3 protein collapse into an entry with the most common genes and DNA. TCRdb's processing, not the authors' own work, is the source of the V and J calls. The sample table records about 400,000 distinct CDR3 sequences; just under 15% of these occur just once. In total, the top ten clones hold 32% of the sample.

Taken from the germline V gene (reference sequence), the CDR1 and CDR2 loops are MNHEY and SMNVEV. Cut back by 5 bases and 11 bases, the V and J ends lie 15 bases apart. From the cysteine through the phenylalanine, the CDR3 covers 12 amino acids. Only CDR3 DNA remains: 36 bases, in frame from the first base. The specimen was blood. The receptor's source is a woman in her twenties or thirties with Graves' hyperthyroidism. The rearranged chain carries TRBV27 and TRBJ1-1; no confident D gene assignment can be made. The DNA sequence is TGTGCCAGCAGTGATAGGAGTTCGAGTGCTTTCTTT. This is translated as CASSDRSSSAFF.